This T cell receptor (beta chain) appears in the sequencing data of a study of T cell responses to AZD1222 COVID-19 vaccine. The length of the CDR3 is 14 residues. Per the germline V gene, CDR1 is SEHNR and CDR2 is FQNEAQ (reference sequence). V lost 3 bases and J lost 5, with 14 bases in between. Comments on this clone: The antigen remains undetermined.

Whole-study findings and limits: Spike-specific TCR repertoires showed rising breadth and depth after two AZD1222 doses. Clonal diversity may have been underestimated, and the donors were mostly white British, with more females than males.

TCRdb's table, derived via immunoSEQ multiplex PCR, lists solely in-frame clones and lacks some. In the table there are more than 250,000 clones, 93% of which are singletons. The sequence came from an adult in good health. This sample comprised peripheral blood, obtained on day 0 of AZD1222 vaccination. The chain links TRBV7-9 to TRBJ2-7; D is uncertain. The CDR3 coding sequence is TGTGCCAGCAGCTTCTCGACGGATTTTGACGAGCAGTACTTC. Translation: CASSFSTDFDEQYF.